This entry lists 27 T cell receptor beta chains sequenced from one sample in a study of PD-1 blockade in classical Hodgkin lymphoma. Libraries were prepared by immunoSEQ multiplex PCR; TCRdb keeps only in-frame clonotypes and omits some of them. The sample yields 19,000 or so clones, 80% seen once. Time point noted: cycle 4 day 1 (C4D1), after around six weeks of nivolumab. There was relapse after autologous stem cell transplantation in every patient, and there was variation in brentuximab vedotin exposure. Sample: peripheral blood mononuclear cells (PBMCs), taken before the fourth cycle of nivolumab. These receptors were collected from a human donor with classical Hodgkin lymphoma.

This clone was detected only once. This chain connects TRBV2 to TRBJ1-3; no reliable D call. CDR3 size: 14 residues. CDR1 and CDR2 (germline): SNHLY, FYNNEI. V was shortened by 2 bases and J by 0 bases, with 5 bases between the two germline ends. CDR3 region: CASSESGSGNTIYF. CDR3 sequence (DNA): TGTGCCAGCAGTGAATCCGGCTCTGGAAACACCATATATTTT. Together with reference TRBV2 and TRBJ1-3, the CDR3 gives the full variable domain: EPEVTQTPSHQVTQMGQEVILRCVPISNHLYFYWYRQILGQKVEFLVSFYNNEISEKSEIFDDQFSVERPDGSNFTLKIRSTKLEDSAMYFCASSESGSGNTIYFGEGSWLTVV.

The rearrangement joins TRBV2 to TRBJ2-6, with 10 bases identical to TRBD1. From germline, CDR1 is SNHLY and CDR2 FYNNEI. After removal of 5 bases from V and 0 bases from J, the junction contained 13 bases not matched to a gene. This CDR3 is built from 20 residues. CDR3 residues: CASSPRAPGQGSSGANVLTF. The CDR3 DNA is TGTGCCAGCAGTCCCAGAGCTCCGGGACAGGGGTCCTCTGGGGCCAACGTCCTGACTTTC.

The DNA of the CDR3 is TGTGCCAGCAGCGCTCGACAGGGGTCGTGGGAGCAGTACGTC. It translates to CASSARQGSWEQYV. This sequence joins TRBV21-1 and TRBJ2-7; the table calls TRBD1, which could not be checked here. TRBV21-1 is a known pseudogene. The CDR3 contains 14 residues.

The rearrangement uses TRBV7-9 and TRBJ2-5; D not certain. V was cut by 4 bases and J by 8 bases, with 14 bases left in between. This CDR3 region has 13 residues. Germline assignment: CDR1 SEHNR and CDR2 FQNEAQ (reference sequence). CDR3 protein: CASSSPVGQTQYF. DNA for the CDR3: TGTGCCAGCAGCTCTCCGGTTGGGCAAACCCAGTACTTC.

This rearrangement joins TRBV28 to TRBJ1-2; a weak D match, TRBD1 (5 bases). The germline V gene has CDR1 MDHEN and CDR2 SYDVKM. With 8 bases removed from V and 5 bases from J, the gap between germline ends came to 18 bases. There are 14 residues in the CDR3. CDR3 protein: CASCAAGQKYGYTF. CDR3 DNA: TGTGCCAGCTGTGCCGCAGGGCAGAAGTATGGCTACACCTTC.

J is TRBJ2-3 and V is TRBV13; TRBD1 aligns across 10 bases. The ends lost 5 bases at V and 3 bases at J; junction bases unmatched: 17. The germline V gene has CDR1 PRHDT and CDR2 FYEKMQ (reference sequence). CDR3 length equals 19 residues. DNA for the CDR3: TGTGCCAGCAGCCCAACCTGGAGGGACAGGGGCGCGGATACAGATACGCAGTATTTT. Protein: CASSPTWRDRGADTDTQYF.

This CDR3 is CASSGQAANEKLFF. CDR3 coding DNA: TGTGCCAGCAGTGGACAGGCGGCTAATGAAAAACTGTTTTTT. The V and J genes are TRBV7-2 and TRBJ1-4, with 7 bases identical to TRBD1. V lost 6 bases and J lost 3; bases outside the gene matches: 4. Per the germline V gene, CDR1 is SGHTA and CDR2 is FQGNSA. The CDR3 loop spans 14 amino acids.

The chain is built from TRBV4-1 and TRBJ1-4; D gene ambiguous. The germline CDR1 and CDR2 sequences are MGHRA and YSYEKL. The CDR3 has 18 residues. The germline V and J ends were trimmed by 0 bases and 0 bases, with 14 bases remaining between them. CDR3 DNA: TGCGCCAGCAGCCAAGAGTTAGAGACCGCCGCAACTAATGAAAAACTGTTTTTT. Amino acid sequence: CASSQELETAATNEKLFF.

Here the CDR3 reads CASSSPMRLAGDGTDTQYF. CDR3 DNA sequence: TGTGCCAGCAGCTCCCCCATGCGGCTAGCGGGAGACGGGACAGATACGCAGTATTTT. This chain links TRBV13 with TRBJ2-3; 10 bases are a match to TRBD2. V gave up 4 bases and J gave up 3 bases; unmatched junction bases: 16. Looked up from germline, CDR1 is PRHDT and CDR2 is FYEKMQ (reference sequence). The CDR3 extends over 19 amino acids.

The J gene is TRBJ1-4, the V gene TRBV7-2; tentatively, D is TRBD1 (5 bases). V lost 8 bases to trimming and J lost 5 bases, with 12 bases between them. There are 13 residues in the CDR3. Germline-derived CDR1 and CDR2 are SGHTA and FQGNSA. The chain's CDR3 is CASGGGPNEKLFF. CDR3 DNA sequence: TGTGCCAGCGGGGGGGGACCAAATGAAAAACTGTTTTTT.

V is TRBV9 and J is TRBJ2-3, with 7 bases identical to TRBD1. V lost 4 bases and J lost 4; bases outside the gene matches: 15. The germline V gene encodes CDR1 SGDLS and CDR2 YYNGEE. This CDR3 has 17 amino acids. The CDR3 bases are TGTGCCAGCAGCTTACAGACAGGGAGCGGAATCGCAGATACGCAGTATTTT. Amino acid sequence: CASSLQTGSGIADTQYF.

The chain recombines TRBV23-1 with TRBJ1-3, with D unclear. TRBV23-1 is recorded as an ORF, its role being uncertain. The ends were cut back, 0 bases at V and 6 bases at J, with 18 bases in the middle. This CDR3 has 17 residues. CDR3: CASSQSCRGGMENTIYF. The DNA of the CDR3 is TGCGCCAGCAGTCAATCGTGTCGGGGTGGGATGGAAAACACCATATATTTT.

The CDR3 DNA follows: TGTGCCAGCAGTGACAGGGTTCGGGACACTGAAGCTTTCTTT. This gives the protein CASSDRVRDTEAFF. The V and J genes are TRBV6-5 and TRBJ1-1; 7 bases fit TRBD1. The V and J ends lost 5 bases and 3 bases, in that order; junction bases with no gene match: 6. CDR3 length: 14 residues. Germline values: CDR1 MNHEY, CDR2 SVGAGI.

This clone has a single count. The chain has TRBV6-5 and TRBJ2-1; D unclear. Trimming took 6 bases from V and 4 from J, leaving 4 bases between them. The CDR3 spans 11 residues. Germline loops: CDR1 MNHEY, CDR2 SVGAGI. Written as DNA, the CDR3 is TGTGCCAGCAGGGCATACAATGAGCAGTTCTTC. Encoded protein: CASRAYNEQFF.

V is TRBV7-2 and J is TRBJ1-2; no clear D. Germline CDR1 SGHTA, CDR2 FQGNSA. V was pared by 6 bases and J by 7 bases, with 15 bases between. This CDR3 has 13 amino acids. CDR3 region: CASSTIQAAGYTF. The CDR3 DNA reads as TGTGCCAGCAGTACTATCCAAGCGGCTGGCTACACCTTC.

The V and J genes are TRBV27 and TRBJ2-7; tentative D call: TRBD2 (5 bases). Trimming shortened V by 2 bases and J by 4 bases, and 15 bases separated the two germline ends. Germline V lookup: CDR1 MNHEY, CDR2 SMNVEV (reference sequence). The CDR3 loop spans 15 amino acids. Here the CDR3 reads CASSLTSGLPYEQYF. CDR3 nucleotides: TGTGCCAGCAGTTTAACGTCCGGACTTCCTTACGAGCAGTACTTC.

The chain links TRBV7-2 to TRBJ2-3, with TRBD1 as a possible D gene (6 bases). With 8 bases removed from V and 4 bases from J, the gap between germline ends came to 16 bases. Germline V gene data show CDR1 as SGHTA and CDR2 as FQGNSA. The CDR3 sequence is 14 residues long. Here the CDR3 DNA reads TGTGCCAGCGGCCACAGGGATAGGGCAGATACGCAGTATTTT. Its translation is CASGHRDRADTQYF.

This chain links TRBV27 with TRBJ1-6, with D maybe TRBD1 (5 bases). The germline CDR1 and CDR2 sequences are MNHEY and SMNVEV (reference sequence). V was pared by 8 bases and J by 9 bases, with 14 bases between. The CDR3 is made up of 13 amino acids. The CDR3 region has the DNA TGTGCCAGCCGGGGAGGGGTAGGTTCACCCCTCCACTTT. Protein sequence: CASRGGVGSPLHF.

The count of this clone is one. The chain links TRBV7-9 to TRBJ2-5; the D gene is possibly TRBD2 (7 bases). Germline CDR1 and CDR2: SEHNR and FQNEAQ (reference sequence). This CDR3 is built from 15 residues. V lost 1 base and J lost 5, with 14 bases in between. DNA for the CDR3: TGTGCCAGCAGCTTAGGCGGGGGCTCGAGGGAGACCCAGTACTTC. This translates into CASSLGGGSRETQYF.

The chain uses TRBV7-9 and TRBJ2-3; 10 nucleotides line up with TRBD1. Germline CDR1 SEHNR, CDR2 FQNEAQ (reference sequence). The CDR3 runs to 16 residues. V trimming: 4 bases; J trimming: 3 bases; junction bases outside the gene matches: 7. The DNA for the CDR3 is TGTGCCAGCAGCTGGGACAGGGGTCTGAAAACAGATACGCAGTATTTT. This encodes CASSWDRGLKTDTQYF.

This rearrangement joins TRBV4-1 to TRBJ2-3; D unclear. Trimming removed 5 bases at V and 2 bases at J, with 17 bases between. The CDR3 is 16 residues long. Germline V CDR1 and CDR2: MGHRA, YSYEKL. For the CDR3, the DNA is TGCGCCAGCAGCGGTCATGTGATTTCAGCCACAGATACGCAGTATTTT. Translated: CASSGHVISATDTQYF.

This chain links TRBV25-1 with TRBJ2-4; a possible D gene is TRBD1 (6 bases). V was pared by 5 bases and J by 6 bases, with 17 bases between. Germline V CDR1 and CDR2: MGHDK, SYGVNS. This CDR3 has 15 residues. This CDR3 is CASSTAGATRNIQYF. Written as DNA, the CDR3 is TGTGCCAGCAGTACGGCAGGGGCTACGAGAAACATTCAGTACTTC. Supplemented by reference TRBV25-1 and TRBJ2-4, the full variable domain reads EADIYQTPRYLVIGTGKKITLECSQTMGHDKMYWYQQDPGMELHLIHYSYGVNSTEKGDLSSESTVSRIRTEHFPLTLESARPSHTSQYLCASSTAGATRNIQYFGAGTRLSVL.

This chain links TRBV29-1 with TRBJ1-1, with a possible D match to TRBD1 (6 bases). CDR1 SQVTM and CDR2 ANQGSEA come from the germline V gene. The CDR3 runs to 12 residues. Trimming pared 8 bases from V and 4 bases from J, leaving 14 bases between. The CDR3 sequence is CSYAQGGTEAFF. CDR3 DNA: TGCAGCTACGCACAGGGTGGCACTGAAGCTTTCTTT.

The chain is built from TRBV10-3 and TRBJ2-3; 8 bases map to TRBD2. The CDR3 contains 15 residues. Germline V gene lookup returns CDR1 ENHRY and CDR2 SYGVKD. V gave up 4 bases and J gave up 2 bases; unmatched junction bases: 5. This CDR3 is CAISGGGTHTDTQYF. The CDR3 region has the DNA TGTGCCATCAGTGGCGGGGGGACTCACACAGATACGCAGTATTTT.

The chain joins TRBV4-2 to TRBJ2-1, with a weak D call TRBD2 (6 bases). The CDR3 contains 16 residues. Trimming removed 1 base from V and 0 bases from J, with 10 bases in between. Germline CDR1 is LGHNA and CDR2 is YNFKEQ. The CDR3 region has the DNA TGTGCCAGCAGCCAAGGCCGGGGGAGCTCCTACAATGAGCAGTTCTTC. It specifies CASSQGRGSSYNEQFF.

The CDR3 loop is CASSRWTSGIGGTGELFF. The CDR3 nucleotides are TGTGCCAGCAGCCGATGGACTAGCGGGATCGGAGGCACCGGGGAGCTGTTTTTT. The genes are TRBV28 and TRBJ2-2; 12 nucleotides match TRBD2. There are 18 residues in the CDR3. Germline CDR1 is MDHEN and CDR2 is SYDVKM. V lost 6 bases to trimming and J lost 4 bases; unmatched junction nucleotides: 12.

CDR3 sequence (DNA): TGTGCCAGCAGAAACGAACTGGACCGGGAGCTGTTTTTT. Protein: CASRNELDRELFF. The chain carries TRBV27 and TRBJ2-2; D gene uncertain. Germline V gene lookup returns CDR1 MNHEY and CDR2 SMNVEV (reference sequence). Trimming removed 6 bases from V and 9 bases from J, with 14 bases in between. CDR3 length equals 13 residues.